Listed below are T cell receptor beta chains from one sample, sequenced in a study of regulatory T cells in long-lasting Graves disease. MiXCR, applied by TCRdb to the multiplex PCR reads, yields one record per CDR3 protein. The sample holds 350,000 to 550,000 distinct CDR3 sequences, approximately 16% seen once. These records were also assigned to another study, of T cells in Graves' hyperthyroidism and ophthalmopathy.

The sample was peripheral blood mononuclear cells (PBMCs), taken at new diagnosis, from a patient treated with antithyroid drugs. The receptors originated from a woman between 18 and 29 years old with Graves disease. The CDR3 runs from the conserved cysteine through the conserved F or W. Each record gives: clone size, D gene, V gene, J gene, CDR3 protein, CDR3 DNA. The D gene is left open where the match is weak. Size tells how often a clone was seen (once, few, many) or the class of an expanded clone, and some rows leave it out.

abundance: few; d_gene: -; v_gene: TRBV6-2/TRBV6-3; j_gene: TRBJ2-1; CDR3aa: CASSSRGAGSYNEQFF; CDR3nt: TGTGCCAGCAGTTCTCGTGGGGCCGGCTCCTACAATGAGCAGTTCTTC
abundance: many; d_gene: -; v_gene: TRBV7-2; j_gene: TRBJ2-1; CDR3aa: CASSPRRDEQFF; CDR3nt: TGTGCCAGCAGCCCCCGGCGGGATGAGCAGTTCTTC
abundance: many; d_gene: TRBD1; v_gene: TRBV7-3; j_gene: TRBJ2-5; CDR3aa: CASSRATGIQETQYF; CDR3nt: TGTGCCAGCAGCCGAGCGACAGGGATTCAAGAGACCCAGTACTTC
abundance: -; d_gene: TRBD2; v_gene: TRBV18; j_gene: TRBJ2-1; CDR3aa: CASSPTIAGGLGEQFF; CDR3nt: TGTGCCAGCTCACCAACTATAGCGGGAGGGCTCGGTGAGCAGTTCTTC
abundance: many; d_gene: -; v_gene: TRBV5-6; j_gene: TRBJ2-7; CDR3aa: CASSLPAGEQYF; CDR3nt: TGTGCCAGCAGCTTGCCGGCGGGCGAGCAGTACTTC
abundance: many; d_gene: TRBD2; v_gene: TRBV5-1; j_gene: TRBJ2-3; CDR3aa: CASWLADSTDTQYF; CDR3nt: TGCGCCAGCTGGCTAGCGGATAGCACAGATACGCAGTATTTT
abundance: many; d_gene: -; v_gene: TRBV6-2/TRBV6-3; j_gene: TRBJ2-1; CDR3aa: CASSYTWEIGNEQFF; CDR3nt: TGTGCCAGCAGTTATACGTGGGAAATCGGCAATGAGCAGTTCTTC
abundance: few; d_gene: TRBD1; v_gene: TRBV12-3/TRBV12-4; j_gene: TRBJ2-2; CDR3aa: CASRWTGSGELFF; CDR3nt: TGTGCCAGCAGGTGGACAGGGTCCGGGGAGCTGTTTTTT
abundance: -; d_gene: TRBD1; v_gene: TRBV6-2/TRBV6-3; j_gene: TRBJ1-4; CDR3aa: CASRKTGGSTNEKLFF; CDR3nt: TGTGCCAGCAGGAAGACAGGGGGCAGTACTAATGAAAAACTGTTTTTT
abundance: few; d_gene: TRBD2; v_gene: TRBV6-2/TRBV6-3; j_gene: TRBJ2-7; CDR3aa: CASRSLAGVYEQYF; CDR3nt: TGTGCCAGCAGATCGCTAGCGGGAGTATACGAGCAGTACTTC
abundance: many; d_gene: TRBD2; v_gene: TRBV28; j_gene: TRBJ2-1; CDR3aa: CASTEGTSGRNEQFF; CDR3nt: TGTGCCAGCACCGAAGGGACTAGCGGGAGAAATGAGCAGTTCTTC
abundance: many; d_gene: TRBD2; v_gene: TRBV30; j_gene: TRBJ2-3; CDR3aa: CAWSGVAGGDTQYF; CDR3nt: TGTGCCTGGAGTGGGGTAGCGGGAGGAGATACGCAGTATTTT
abundance: -; d_gene: -; v_gene: TRBV9; j_gene: TRBJ1-1; CDR3aa: CASSAGHSNTEAFF; CDR3nt: TGTGCCAGCAGCGCGGGACATTCGAACACTGAAGCTTTCTTT
abundance: many; d_gene: -; v_gene: TRBV29-1; j_gene: TRBJ2-2; CDR3aa: CSVDRNTGELFF; CDR3nt: TGCAGCGTTGATCGGAACACCGGGGAGCTGTTTTTT
abundance: many; d_gene: -; v_gene: TRBV20-1; j_gene: TRBJ2-5; CDR3aa: CSATPQDWDLKETQYF; CDR3nt: TGCAGTGCTACACCTCAGGACTGGGACTTAAAAGAGACCCAGTACTTC
abundance: -; d_gene: TRBD2; v_gene: TRBV19; j_gene: TRBJ2-3; CDR3aa: CASSPGLASSTDTQYF; CDR3nt: TGTGCCAGTTCCCCGGGACTAGCATCTAGCACAGATACGCAGTATTTT
abundance: -; d_gene: -; v_gene: TRBV6-1; j_gene: TRBJ2-7; CDR3aa: CASRARLGSSYEQYF; CDR3nt: TGTGCCAGCAGGGCGAGGCTGGGAAGCTCCTACGAGCAGTACTTC
abundance: -; d_gene: -; v_gene: TRBV9; j_gene: TRBJ2-3; CDR3aa: CASSAGLGVGTDTQYF; CDR3nt: TGTGCCAGCAGCGCCGGACTGGGTGTGGGCACAGATACGCAGTATTTT
abundance: -; d_gene: -; v_gene: TRBV15; j_gene: TRBJ1-3; CDR3aa: CATSSLRGASGNTIYF; CDR3nt: TGTGCCACCAGCAGCCTTAGGGGGGCCTCTGGAAACACCATATATTTT
abundance: -; d_gene: -; v_gene: TRBV19; j_gene: TRBJ2-1; CDR3aa: CASSMWGANEQFF; CDR3nt: TGTGCCAGTAGCATGTGGGGGGCCAATGAGCAGTTCTTC
abundance: few; d_gene: TRBD1; v_gene: TRBV7-3; j_gene: TRBJ2-2; CDR3aa: CASSPKGAGVGELFF; CDR3nt: TGTGCCAGCAGCCCGAAGGGGGCAGGGGTCGGGGAGCTGTTTTTT
abundance: -; d_gene: -; v_gene: TRBV6-5; j_gene: TRBJ2-2; CDR3aa: CASSYFSRTGELFF; CDR3nt: TGTGCCAGCAGTTACTTTTCCCGGACCGGGGAGCTGTTTTTT
abundance: -; d_gene: TRBD2; v_gene: TRBV5-1; j_gene: TRBJ2-5; CDR3aa: CASSYSGSAFGKETQYF; CDR3nt: TGCGCCAGCAGTTATAGCGGGAGCGCCTTTGGGAAAGAGACCCAGTACTTC
abundance: few; d_gene: TRBD1; v_gene: TRBV10-3; j_gene: TRBJ1-5; CDR3aa: CAISDGQGEGQPQHF; CDR3nt: TGTGCCATCAGTGATGGGCAGGGGGAGGGTCAGCCCCAGCATTTT
abundance: many; d_gene: TRBD1; v_gene: TRBV29-1; j_gene: TRBJ1-1; CDR3aa: CSVRDRDEDTEAFF; CDR3nt: TGCAGCGTGCGAGACAGGGACGAGGACACTGAAGCTTTCTTT
abundance: many; d_gene: -; v_gene: TRBV2; j_gene: TRBJ2-7; CDR3aa: CASSAFSEQYF; CDR3nt: TGTGCCAGCAGTGCGTTCTCCGAGCAGTACTTC
abundance: many; d_gene: -; v_gene: TRBV20-1; j_gene: TRBJ1-2; CDR3aa: CSARDKTLWGYTF; CDR3nt: TGCAGTGCTAGAGACAAAACCCTATGGGGCTACACCTTC
abundance: -; d_gene: TRBD2; v_gene: TRBV3-1; j_gene: TRBJ2-4; CDR3aa: CASSRGTSGLGAKNIQHF; CDR3nt: TGTGCCAGCAGCCGCGGGACTAGCGGATTGGGCGCCAAAAACATTCAGCACTTC
abundance: -; d_gene: -; v_gene: TRBV6-2/TRBV6-3; j_gene: TRBJ1-1; CDR3aa: CAGSFEGRGYTEAFF; CDR3nt: TGTGCCGGCTCGTTTGAAGGGCGTGGGTACACTGAAGCTTTCTTT
abundance: many; d_gene: TRBD1; v_gene: TRBV7-2; j_gene: TRBJ2-2; CDR3aa: CASSLGQGTGELFF; CDR3nt: TGTGCCAGCAGCCTCGGACAGGGGACCGGGGAGCTGTTTTTT
abundance: -; d_gene: -; v_gene: TRBV19; j_gene: TRBJ2-1; CDR3aa: CASSIETGAVYNEQFF; CDR3nt: TGTGCCAGTAGTATAGAGACGGGAGCAGTTTACAATGAGCAGTTCTTC
abundance: few; d_gene: TRBD2; v_gene: TRBV20-1; j_gene: TRBJ2-4; CDR3aa: CSARARGGTKNIQYF; CDR3nt: TGCAGTGCTAGGGCCCGGGGGGGAACCAAAAACATTCAGTACTTC
abundance: -; d_gene: TRBD1; v_gene: TRBV6-1; j_gene: TRBJ2-2; CDR3aa: CASTLRRQGITGELFF; CDR3nt: TGTGCCAGCACCCTCAGGCGACAGGGGATTACCGGGGAGCTGTTTTTT
abundance: few; d_gene: -; v_gene: TRBV7-9; j_gene: TRBJ2-3; CDR3aa: CASSSSGAGITDTQYF; CDR3nt: TGTGCCAGCAGCTCTTCGGGGGCGGGTATCACAGATACGCAGTATTTT
abundance: few; d_gene: TRBD2; v_gene: TRBV6-5; j_gene: TRBJ2-7; CDR3aa: CASSSLLAGASYEQHF; CDR3nt: TGTGCCAGCAGTTCCTTACTAGCGGGAGCTTCCTACGAGCAGCACTTC
abundance: -; d_gene: TRBD2; v_gene: TRBV28; j_gene: TRBJ2-5; CDR3aa: CASRYRDYEKETQYF; CDR3nt: TGTGCCAGCAGGTACCGGGACTACGAAAAAGAGACCCAGTACTTC